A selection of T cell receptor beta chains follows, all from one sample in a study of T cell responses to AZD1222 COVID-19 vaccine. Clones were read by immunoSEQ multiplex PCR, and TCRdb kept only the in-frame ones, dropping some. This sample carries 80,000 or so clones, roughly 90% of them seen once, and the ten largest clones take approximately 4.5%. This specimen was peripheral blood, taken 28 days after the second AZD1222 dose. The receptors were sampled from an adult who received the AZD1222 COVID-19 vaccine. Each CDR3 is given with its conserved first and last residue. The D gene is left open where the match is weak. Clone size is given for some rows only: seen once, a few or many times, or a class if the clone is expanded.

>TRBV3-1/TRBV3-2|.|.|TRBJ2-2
CASSQRGNTGELFF
TGTGCCAGCAGCCAAAGGGGGAACACCGGGGAGCTGTTTTTT
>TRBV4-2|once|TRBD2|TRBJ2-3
CASSQPLRTSGSTDTQYF
TGTGCCAGCAGCCAGCCCTTGAGGACTAGCGGGAGCACAGATACGCAGTATTTT
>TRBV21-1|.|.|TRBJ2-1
CASSSRDSGRFNEQFF
TGTGCCAGCAGTAGCCGGGACTCCGGTCGATTCAATGAGCAGTTCTTC
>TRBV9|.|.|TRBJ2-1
CASSAGPLAHSYNEQFF
TGTGCCAGCAGCGCCGGGCCCCTGGCCCACTCCTACAATGAGCAGTTCTTC
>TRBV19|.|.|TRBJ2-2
CASSNVGELFF
TGTGCCAGTAGTAATGTCGGGGAGCTGTTTTTT
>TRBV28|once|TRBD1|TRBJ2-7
CASSLDRGPYEQYF
TGTGCCAGCAGTTTAGACAGGGGACCCTACGAGCAGTACTTC
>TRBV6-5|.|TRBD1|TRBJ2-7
CASNDRDWKQYF
TGTGCCAGCAACGACAGGGATTGGAAGCAGTACTTC
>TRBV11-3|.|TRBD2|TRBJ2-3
CASSSGLAGAISDTQYF
TGTGCCAGCAGCTCGGGACTAGCGGGAGCGATATCAGATACGCAGTATTTT
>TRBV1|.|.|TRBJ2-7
CTSSRRTGQVDNEQYF
TGCACCAGCAGCCGGAGAACCGGACAGGTAGACAACGAGCAGTACTTC
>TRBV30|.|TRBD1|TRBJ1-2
CAWSQQGTYGYTF
TGTGCCTGGAGCCAACAGGGGACCTATGGCTACACCTTC
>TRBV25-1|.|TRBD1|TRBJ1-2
CASSDPRGGEGYTF
TGTGCCAGCAGTGACCCTCGAGGGGGCGAAGGCTACACCTTC
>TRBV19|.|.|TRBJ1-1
CASSIVPWDTEAFF
TGTGCCAGTAGTATAGTACCGTGGGACACTGAAGCTTTCTTT
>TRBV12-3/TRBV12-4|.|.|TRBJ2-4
CASSPQAKNIQYF
TGTGCCAGCAGTCCTCAGGCCAAAAACATTCAGTACTTC
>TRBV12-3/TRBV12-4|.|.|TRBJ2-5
CASRSADRETQYF
TGTGCCAGCAGGTCAGCGGATCGGGAGACCCAGTACTTC
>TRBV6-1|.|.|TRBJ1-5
CASSEAIHQPQHF
TGTGCCAGCAGTGAGGCAATCCATCAGCCCCAGCATTTT
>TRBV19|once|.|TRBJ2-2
CASSREKRANTGELFF
TGTGCCAGTAGTCGCGAGAAGCGGGCAAACACCGGGGAGCTGTTTTTT
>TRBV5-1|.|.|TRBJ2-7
CASSFPGLSYEQYF
TGCGCCAGCAGCTTTCCAGGGCTAAGCTACGAGCAGTACTTC
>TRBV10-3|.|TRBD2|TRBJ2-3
CAITPSGSTSDTQYF
TGTGCCATCACCCCCAGCGGGAGTACGTCAGATACGCAGTATTTT
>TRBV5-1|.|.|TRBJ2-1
CASSLTSRYNEQFF
TGCGCCAGCAGCTTGACCTCCCGGTACAATGAGCAGTTCTTC
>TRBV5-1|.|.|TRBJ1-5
CASSLGDNSNQPQHF
TGCGCCAGCAGCTTGGGGGATAATAGCAATCAGCCCCAGCATTTT
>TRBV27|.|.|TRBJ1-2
CASSLSGRTFYGYTF
TGTGCCAGCAGTTTATCGGGCAGAACTTTCTATGGCTACACCTTC
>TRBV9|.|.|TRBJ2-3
CASRAPSTDTQYF
TGTGCCAGCCGAGCGCCTAGCACAGATACGCAGTATTTT
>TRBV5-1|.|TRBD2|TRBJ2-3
CASGSTSGTDTQYF
TGCGCCAGCGGATCTACTAGCGGCACAGATACGCAGTATTTT
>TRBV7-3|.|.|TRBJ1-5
CASSLTGGGQPQHF
TGTGCCAGCAGCTTAACGGGAGGCGGGCAGCCCCAGCATTTT
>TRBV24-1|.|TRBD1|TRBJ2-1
CATRPGQGGVEQFF
TGTGCCACCAGGCCGGGACAGGGAGGGGTTGAGCAGTTCTTC
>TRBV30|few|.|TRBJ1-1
CAWSVLGGNTEAFF
TGTGCCTGGAGTGTACTTGGCGGAAACACTGAAGCTTTCTTT
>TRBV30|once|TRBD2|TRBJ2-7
CAWSVGWTSGTRREQYF
TGTGCCTGGAGTGTAGGGTGGACTAGCGGGACGAGGCGGGAGCAGTACTTC
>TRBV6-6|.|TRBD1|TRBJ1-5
CANRPRDSNQPQHF
TGTGCCAACAGGCCCCGGGACAGTAATCAGCCCCAGCATTTT
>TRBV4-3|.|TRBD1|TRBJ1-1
CASSQATTGMNTEAFF
TGCGCCAGCAGCCAAGCGACGACAGGGATGAACACTGAAGCTTTCTTT
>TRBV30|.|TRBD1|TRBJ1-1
CAWSVKGGGTEAFF
TGTGCCTGGAGTGTAAAAGGGGGCGGTACTGAAGCTTTCTTT
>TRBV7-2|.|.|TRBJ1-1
CASSSDTEAFF
TGTGCCAGCAGCTCCGACACTGAAGCTTTCTTT
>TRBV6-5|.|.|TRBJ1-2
CASSPGTVPGGYTF
TGTGCCAGCAGCCCCGGGACGGTGCCGGGTGGCTACACCTTC
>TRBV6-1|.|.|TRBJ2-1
CASSETPQGYENEQFF
TGTGCCAGCAGTGAAACTCCCCAGGGGTATGAAAATGAGCAGTTCTTC
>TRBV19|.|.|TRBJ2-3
CASSILGDEANTQYF
TGTGCCAGTAGTATATTGGGGGACGAGGCGAATACGCAGTATTTT
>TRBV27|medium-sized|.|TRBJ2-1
CASSPTTRYNEQFF
TGTGCCAGCAGTCCCACTACTAGATACAATGAGCAGTTCTTC
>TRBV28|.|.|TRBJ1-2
CASSPGTFLGGYTF
TGTGCCAGCAGCCCCGGGACCTTCCTGGGGGGCTACACCTTC
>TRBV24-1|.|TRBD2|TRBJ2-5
CATSDSPALAGGPDGETQYF
TGTGCCACCAGTGATTCCCCCGCCCTAGCGGGAGGGCCAGATGGAGAGACCCAGTACTTC
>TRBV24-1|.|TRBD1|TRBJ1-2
CATSVGGVEGQGLFHGYTF
TGTGCCACCAGTGTTGGAGGGGTAGAAGGACAGGGGCTTTTCCATGGCTACACCTTC
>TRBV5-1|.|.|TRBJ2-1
CASSFTHEQFF
TGCGCCAGCAGCTTTACCCATGAGCAGTTCTTC
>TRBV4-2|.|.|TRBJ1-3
CASSQDKFAEGNTIYF
TGTGCCAGCAGCCAGGACAAGTTCGCGGAGGGAAACACCATATATTTT
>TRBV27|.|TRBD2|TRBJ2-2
CASMGTSGTGELFF
TGTGCCAGCATGGGGACTAGCGGAACCGGGGAGCTGTTTTTT